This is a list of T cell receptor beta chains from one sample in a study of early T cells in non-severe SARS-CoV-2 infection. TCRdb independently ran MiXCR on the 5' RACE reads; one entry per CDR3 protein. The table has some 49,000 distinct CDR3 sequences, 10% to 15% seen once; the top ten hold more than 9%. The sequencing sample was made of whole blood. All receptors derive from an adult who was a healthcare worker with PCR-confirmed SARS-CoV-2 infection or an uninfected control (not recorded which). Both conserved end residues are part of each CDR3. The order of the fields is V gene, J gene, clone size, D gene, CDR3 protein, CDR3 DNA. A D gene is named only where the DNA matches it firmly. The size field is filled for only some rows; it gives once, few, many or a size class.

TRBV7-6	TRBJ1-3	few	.	CASSSPGQGNTIYF	TGTGCCAGCAGCTCTCCGGGACAAGGAAACACCATATATTTT
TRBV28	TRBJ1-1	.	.	CAIMGPHQGAEAFF	TGTGCCATCATGGGACCTCACCAAGGCGCTGAAGCTTTCTTT
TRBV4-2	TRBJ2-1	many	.	CASSQDYGVRNEQFF	TGTGCCAGCAGCCAAGATTACGGGGTCCGCAATGAGCAGTTCTTC
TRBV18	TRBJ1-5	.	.	CASSPDSFNQPQHF	TGTGCCAGCTCACCCGACAGCTTCAATCAGCCCCAGCATTTT
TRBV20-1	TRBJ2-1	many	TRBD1	CSAVRTGLYNEQFF	TGCAGTGCTGTACGGACAGGTTTATACAATGAGCAGTTCTTC
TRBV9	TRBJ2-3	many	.	CASSVGLPVGTDTQYF	TGTGCCAGCAGCGTAGGCCTCCCCGTGGGCACAGATACGCAGTATTTT
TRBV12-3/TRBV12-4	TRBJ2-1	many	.	CASSLVGPRYNEQFF	TGTGCCAGCAGTTTAGTTGGTCCGAGGTACAATGAGCAGTTCTTC
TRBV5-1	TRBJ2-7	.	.	CASSPGGTAGYSEQYF	TGCGCCAGCAGCCCGGGCGGGACAGCGGGTTACTCCGAGCAGTACTTC
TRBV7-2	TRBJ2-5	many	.	CASSLAMPPETQYF	TGTGCCAGCAGCTTAGCGATGCCCCCAGAGACCCAGTACTTC
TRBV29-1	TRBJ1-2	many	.	CSVDKRTEPNYGYTF	TGCAGCGTTGACAAACGGACAGAGCCGAACTATGGCTACACCTTC
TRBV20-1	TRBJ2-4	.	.	CSARSLHGQAKNIQYF	TGCAGTGCCCGATCATTGCATGGACAAGCCAAAAACATTCAGTACTTC
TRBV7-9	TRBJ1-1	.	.	CASSETAEAFF	TGTGCCAGCAGCGAGACGGCTGAAGCTTTCTTT
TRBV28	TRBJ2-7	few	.	CASSLAPGVSYEQYF	TGTGCCAGCAGTTTGGCTCCAGGGGTCTCCTACGAGCAGTACTTC
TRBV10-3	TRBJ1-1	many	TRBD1	CAIPTRQGVTEAFF	TGTGCCATCCCCACCCGGCAGGGGGTGACTGAAGCTTTCTTT
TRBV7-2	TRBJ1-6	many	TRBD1	CASSPTWDRVNSPLHF	TGTGCCAGCAGCCCAACCTGGGACAGGGTGAATTCACCCCTCCACTTT
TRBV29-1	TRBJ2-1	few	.	CSVPLPGRDYEQFF	TGCAGCGTCCCCCTCCCCGGAAGGGACTATGAGCAGTTCTTC
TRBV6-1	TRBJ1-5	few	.	CASTQIDNQPQHF	TGTGCCAGCACTCAAATAGACAATCAGCCCCAGCATTTT
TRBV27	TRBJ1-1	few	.	CASSPRGVGTEAFF	TGTGCCAGCAGTCCCCGGGGTGTCGGTACTGAAGCTTTCTTT
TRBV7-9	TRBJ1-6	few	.	CASSYSSGRWGDSPLHF	TGTGCCAGCAGTTACTCCAGTGGTCGTTGGGGGGATTCACCCCTCCACTTT
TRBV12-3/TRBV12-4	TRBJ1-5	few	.	CASSPLPQPQHF	TGTGCCAGCAGTCCCCTCCCCCAGCCCCAGCATTTT
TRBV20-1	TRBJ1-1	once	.	CSARPGGVNTEAFF	TGCAGTGCTAGGCCTGGCGGGGTTAACACTGAAGCTTTCTTT
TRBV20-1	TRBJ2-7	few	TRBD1	CSARDQRGQVNEQYF	TGCAGTGCTAGAGATCAACGGGGACAGGTCAACGAGCAGTACTTC